Below, 20 T cell receptor beta chains from the same sample are listed, as sequenced in a study of T cells after yellow fever vaccination. TCRdb fed the 5' RACE reads into MiXCR, producing one record per CDR3 protein. The data contain about 400,000 distinct CDR3 sequences, 11% of them singletons. This sample comprised PBMCs, obtained on the day of the first yellow fever vaccination. The receptor set was obtained from a man in his late teens or twenties who received the YFV17D yellow fever vaccine.

V usage is TRBV10-3 and J usage is TRBJ2-7; 7 positions match TRBD1. The length of the CDR3 is 14 residues. The V segment lost 8 bases and the J segment 2 bases; nucleotides outside the gene matches: 9. Germline-derived CDR1 and CDR2 are ENHRY and SYGVKD. The CDR3 DNA reads as TGTGCCATCGGCACCCCGACAGGGACCTACGAGCAGTACGTC. Protein sequence: CAIGTPTGTYEQYV.

This clonotype was recorded a few times. The rearrangement links TRBV13 to TRBJ2-1, with TRBD2 matching over 10 bases. The V gene's germline CDR1 is PRHDT and CDR2 FYEKMQ (reference sequence). The ends lost 2 bases at V and 8 bases at J; junction bases unmatched: 15. The CDR3 runs to 18 residues. In DNA, the CDR3 is TGTGCCAGCAGCTTAACCTCCGGGGCTAGCGGGGGCTTCTATGAGCAGTTCTTC. Its protein product is CASSLTSGASGGFYEQFF.

Only a few counts were recorded for this clonotype. The chain carries TRBV12-3 or TRBV12-4 and TRBJ2-3; tentatively, D is TRBD2 (5 bases). This CDR3 is 13 amino acids long. V was cut by 7 bases and J by 2 bases, with 10 bases left in between. CDR3 DNA: TGTGCCAGCAATCTAGCCCCCACAGATACGCAGTATTTT. It encodes CASNLAPTDTQYF.

This chain uses TRBV12-3 or TRBV12-4 with TRBJ2-7; D call uncertain. The CDR3 runs to 14 residues. V dropped 2 bases and J dropped 0 bases, with 8 bases sitting between them. The CDR3 DNA is TGTGCCAGCAGTTTACTGCTAAGCTCCTACGAGCAGTACTTC. Residues: CASSLLLSSYEQYF.

In this sample, this clonotype turned up a few times. The chain joins TRBV12-3 or TRBV12-4 to TRBJ2-5; no definite D call. Deletions cut 4 bases from V and 6 bases from J, with 12 bases between. This CDR3 spans 13 amino acids. CDR3 amino acids: CASSSLRRKTQYF. As DNA, the CDR3 is TGTGCCAGCAGTTCCCTCCGGAGAAAGACCCAGTACTTC.

This clonotype was observed a handful of times. The V and J genes are TRBV28 and TRBJ1-5; 12 bases are shared with TRBD1. The germline V gene has CDR1 MDHEN and CDR2 SYDVKM. The CDR3 is made up of 13 amino acids. V lost 2 bases, J lost 15 bases, and 5 bases stayed unmatched. CDR3 bases: TGTGCCAGCAGTTTACCCCGGGACAGGGGGCTGCATTTT. Encoded protein: CASSLPRDRGLHF.

J is TRBJ2-5 and V is TRBV5-1, with 13 bases aligning to TRBD2. Germline V gene lookup returns CDR1 SGHRS and CDR2 YFSETQ. CDR3 length equals 19 residues. The ends lost 3 bases at V and 2 bases at J; junction bases unmatched: 13. For the CDR3, the DNA is TGCGCCAGCAGCTGGATAGGACTAGCGGGGGCGCGGGGGCAAGAGACCCAGTACTTC. It yields the protein CASSWIGLAGARGQETQYF.

The chain combines TRBV7-2 with TRBJ1-1, with unresolved D. Trimming left V 7 bases short and J 6 bases short, with 21 bases between. The CDR3 covers 15 residues. Germline loops: CDR1 SGHTA, CDR2 FQGNSA. In DNA form, the CDR3 reads TGTGCCAGCAAAATTAGAGGTGGGGAACGAGCTGAAGCTTTCTTT. This gives the protein CASKIRGGERAEAFF.

This clonotype came up a few times. The J gene is TRBJ1-2, the V gene TRBV4-1; possible D gene TRBD1, 5 bases. The V end lost 1 base, the J end lost 8 bases, and 14 bases lay between the germline ends. This CDR3 comprises 14 residues. From germline, CDR1 is MGHRA and CDR2 YSYEKL. CDR3 nucleotides: TGCGCCAGCAGCCAAGTAGGCGGGACTCGGGGCTACACCTTC. Its translation: CASSQVGGTRGYTF.

In this sample, this clonotype turned up a few times. The chain carries TRBV28 and TRBJ1-1; D is unclear. The V and J ends lost 5 bases and 1 base respectively, with 17 bases between them. This CDR3 is 16 amino acids long. Per germline, CDR1 MDHEN and CDR2 SYDVKM. CDR3 nucleotide sequence: TGTGCCAGCAGTCCCGCGGCCGGTAACGGGAACACTGAAGCTTTCTTT. It codes for CASSPAAGNGNTEAFF.

DNA for the CDR3: TGTGCCAGCAGCTTTAATACAGGGAATCAGCCCCAGCATTTT. Encoded protein: CASSFNTGNQPQHF. The chain links TRBV7-9 to TRBJ1-5; tentatively, D is TRBD1 (6 bases). Deletions cut 3 bases from V and 4 bases from J, with 10 bases between. Germline CDR1 reads SEHNR; CDR2 reads FQNEAQ (reference sequence). CDR3 length: 14 amino acids.

The chain has TRBV10-3 and TRBJ2-7; possibly TRBD1 for D (6 bases). Trimming pared 10 bases from V and 3 bases from J, leaving 10 bases between. This CDR3 spans 11 amino acids. From germline, CDR1 is ENHRY and CDR2 SYGVKD. CDR3 nucleotides: TGTGCCACGAGGGGACACTACGAGCAGTACGTC. Amino acids: CATRGHYEQYV.

There are a few counts of this clonotype. The chain is built from TRBV6-2 or TRBV6-3 and TRBJ1-1; D gene unclear. The germline V and J ends were trimmed by 2 bases and 2 bases, with 6 bases remaining between them. The germline CDR1 and CDR2 sequences are MNHEY and SVGEGT. CDR3 length: 13 amino acids. CDR3 residues: CASSYIENTEAFF. The CDR3 DNA reads TGTGCCAGCAGTTACATAGAAAACACTGAAGCTTTCTTT.

This clonotype was observed a handful of times. This chain links TRBV5-1 with TRBJ1-6; no reliable D call. CDR1 SGHRS and CDR2 YFSETQ come from the germline V gene. With 0 bases removed from V and 9 bases from J, the gap between germline ends came to 10 bases. The CDR3 has 14 residues. CDR3 coding DNA: TGCGCCAGCAGCTTGGAAGGACCTGGTTCACCCCTCCACTTT. It translates to CASSLEGPGSPLHF.

In this sample, this clonotype turned up many times. The rearrangement joins TRBV7-2 to TRBJ1-1, with D hard to call. Germline V gene data show CDR1 as SGHTA and CDR2 as FQGNSA. The CDR3 is 11 residues long. The germline V and J ends were trimmed by 3 bases and 7 bases, with 6 bases remaining between them. This CDR3 is CASSFTVEAFF. DNA for the CDR3: TGTGCCAGCAGCTTCACAGTTGAAGCTTTCTTT.

This clonotype has a handful of counts. The CDR3 spells CASSAGGYSGNTIYF. As DNA, the CDR3 is TGTGCCAGTTCAGCAGGGGGTTACTCTGGAAACACCATATATTTT. The chain has TRBV7-6 and TRBJ1-3, with TRBD1 matching 7 bases. The CDR3 sequence is 15 residues long. The ends lost 9 bases at V and 0 bases at J; junction bases unmatched: 8. Germline loops: CDR1 SGHVS, CDR2 FNYEAQ.

CDR3 sequence: CASSQEKTRASSTDTQYF. The DNA for the CDR3 is TGCGCCAGCAGCCAAGAGAAAACGCGGGCCTCTAGCACAGATACGCAGTATTTT. V gene TRBV4-3 combines with J gene TRBJ2-3, with TRBD2 as a possible D gene (5 bases). The ends were cut back, 0 bases at V and 0 bases at J, with 16 bases in the middle. Germline CDR1 reads LGHNA; CDR2 reads YSLEER. The CDR3 has 18 residues.

The rearrangement links TRBV5-1 to TRBJ1-2, with D unclear. CDR1 is SGHRS, CDR2 YFSETQ, per germline. The CDR3 has 14 amino acids. V gave up 2 bases and J gave up 0 bases, with 8 bases separating them. For the CDR3, the DNA is TGCGCCAGCAGCTTAAGAGAAGCTAACTATGGCTACACCTTC. Translated: CASSLREANYGYTF.

In this sample, this clonotype turned up many times. The rearrangement joins TRBV7-2 to TRBJ2-5, with a weak D call TRBD1 (5 bases). Germline V gene data show CDR1 as SGHTA and CDR2 as FQGNSA. This CDR3 is 13 amino acids long. Trimming shortened V by 5 bases and J by 4 bases, and 11 bases separated the two germline ends. CDR3 sequence (DNA): TGTGCCAGCAGCCCAGGGTATTCAGAGACCCAGTACTTC. This encodes CASSPGYSETQYF.

This rearrangement joins TRBV6-5 to TRBJ2-5, with D maybe TRBD2 (6 bases). The germline CDR1 and CDR2 sequences are MNHEY and SVGAGI. The CDR3 runs 14 residues. Trimming cost V 4 bases and J 5 bases, with 14 bases left between them. The CDR3 nucleotides read TGTGCCAGCAGTTCCCCGGGGGATCGGGAGACCCAGTACTTC. This sequence encodes CASSSPGDRETQYF.